One sample yielded the 3 T cell receptor beta chains listed below, sequenced in a study of cytomegalovirus exposure and HLA in healthy donors. 13 Jbeta primers and 60 Vbeta primers were used for the PCR. TCRdb keeps only in-frame clones here, not all; method: immunoSEQ multiplex PCR. Found here are around 150,000 clones, 60% to 80% of them singletons; the top ten hold roughly 0.68%. Sequences were obtained from PBMCs. Receptor source: a male donor in good health and CMV-seronegative.

The chain is built from TRBV11-3 and TRBJ1-2; D may be TRBD1 (5 bases). CDR3 length: 12 residues. Trimming left V 5 bases short and J 8 bases short, with 12 bases between. CDR1 is SGHNT and CDR2 is YENEEA in the germline V gene. CDR3 region: CASSPGLRGYTF. The CDR3 DNA sequence: TGTGCCAGCAGCCCGGGACTCCGAGGCTACACCTTC.

The J gene is TRBJ2-3, the V gene TRBV5-1; TRBD1 aligns across 9 bases. The CDR3 is 15 residues long. J lost 0 bases, V lost 4 bases, and 3 bases had no gene match. Germline CDR1 SGHRS, CDR2 YFSETQ. CDR3 loop: CASSRQGVSTDTQYF. The CDR3 coding sequence is TGCGCCAGCAGCCGACAGGGGGTAAGCACAGATACGCAGTATTTT.

The chain couples TRBV2 to TRBJ2-1; TRBD2 might be the D (6 bases). V lost 8 bases to trimming and J lost 6 bases, with 17 bases between them. The V gene's germline CDR1 is SNHLY and CDR2 FYNNEI. The CDR3 is made up of 14 amino acids. The CDR3 protein is CASRRLELGNEQFF. For the CDR3, the DNA is TGTGCCAGCCGCCGACTAGAGTTAGGCAATGAGCAGTTCTTC.